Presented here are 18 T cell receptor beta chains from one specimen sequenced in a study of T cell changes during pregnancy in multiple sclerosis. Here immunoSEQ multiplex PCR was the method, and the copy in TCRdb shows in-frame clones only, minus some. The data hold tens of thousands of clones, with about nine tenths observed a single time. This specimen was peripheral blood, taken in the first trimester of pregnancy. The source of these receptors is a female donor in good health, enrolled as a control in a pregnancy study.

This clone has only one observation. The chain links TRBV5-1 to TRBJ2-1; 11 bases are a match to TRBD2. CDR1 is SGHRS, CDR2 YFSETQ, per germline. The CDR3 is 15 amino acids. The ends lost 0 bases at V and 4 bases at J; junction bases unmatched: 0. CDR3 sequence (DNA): TGCGCCAGCAGCTTGGCTAGCGGGGGGTACAATGAGCAGTTCTTC. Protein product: CASSLASGGYNEQFF. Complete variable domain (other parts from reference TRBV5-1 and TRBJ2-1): KAGVTQTPRYLIKTRGQQVTLSCSPISGHRSVSWYQQTPGQGLQFLFEYFSETQRNKGNFPGRFSGRQFSNSRSEMNVSTLELGDSALYLCASSLASGGYNEQFFGPGTRLTVL.

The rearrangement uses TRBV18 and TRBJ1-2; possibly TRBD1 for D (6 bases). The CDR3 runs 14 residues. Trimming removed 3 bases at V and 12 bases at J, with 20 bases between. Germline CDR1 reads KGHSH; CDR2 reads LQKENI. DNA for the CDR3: TGTGCCAGCTCACCCATGGGGGGGACACAGGCAAACACCTTC. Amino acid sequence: CASSPMGGTQANTF. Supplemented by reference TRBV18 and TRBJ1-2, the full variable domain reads NAGVMQNPRHLVRRRGQEARLRCSPMKGHSHVYWYRQLPEEGLKFMVYLQKENIIDESGMPKERFSAEFPKEGPSILRIQQVVRGDSAAYFCASSPMGGTQANTFGSGTRLTVV.

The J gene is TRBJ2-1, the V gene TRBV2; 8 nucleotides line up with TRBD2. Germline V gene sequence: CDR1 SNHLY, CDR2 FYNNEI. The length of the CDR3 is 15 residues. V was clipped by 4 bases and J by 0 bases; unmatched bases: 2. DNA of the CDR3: TGTGCCAGCAGTGTCGGGACTAGCTCCTACAATGAGCAGTTCTTC. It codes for CASSVGTSSYNEQFF.

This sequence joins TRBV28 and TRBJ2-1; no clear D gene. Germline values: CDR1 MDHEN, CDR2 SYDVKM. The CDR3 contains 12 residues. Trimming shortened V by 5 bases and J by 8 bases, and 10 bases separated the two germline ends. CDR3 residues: CASSPLGDEQFF. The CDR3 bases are TGTGCCAGCAGTCCCCTGGGCGATGAGCAGTTCTTC.

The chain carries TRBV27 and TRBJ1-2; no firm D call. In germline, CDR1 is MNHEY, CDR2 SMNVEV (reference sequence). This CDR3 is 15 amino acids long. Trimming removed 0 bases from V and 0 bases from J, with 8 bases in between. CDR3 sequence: CASSLSHTSNYGYTF. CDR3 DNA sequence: TGTGCCAGCAGTTTATCCCACACCTCTAACTATGGCTACACCTTC.

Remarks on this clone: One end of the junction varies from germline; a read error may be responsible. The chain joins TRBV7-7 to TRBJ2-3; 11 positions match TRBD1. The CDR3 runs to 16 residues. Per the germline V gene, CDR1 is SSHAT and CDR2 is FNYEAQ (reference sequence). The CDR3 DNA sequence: TGTGCTAGCAGCTTAGGGACAGGGGGGAGCACAGATACGCAGTATTTT. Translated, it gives CASSLGTGGSTDTQYF.

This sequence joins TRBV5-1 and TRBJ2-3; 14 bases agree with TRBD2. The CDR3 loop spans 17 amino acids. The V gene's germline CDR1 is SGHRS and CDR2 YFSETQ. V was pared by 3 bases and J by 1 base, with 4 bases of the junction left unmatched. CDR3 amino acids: CASSSGLAGGGTDTQYF. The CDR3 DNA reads TGCGCCAGCAGCTCCGGACTAGCGGGGGGTGGCACAGATACGCAGTATTTT.

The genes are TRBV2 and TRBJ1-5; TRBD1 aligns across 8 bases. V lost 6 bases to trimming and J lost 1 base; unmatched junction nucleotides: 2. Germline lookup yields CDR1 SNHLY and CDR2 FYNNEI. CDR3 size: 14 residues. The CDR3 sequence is CASRDRVSNQPQHF. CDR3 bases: TGTGCCAGCAGGGACAGGGTCAGCAATCAGCCCCAGCATTTT.

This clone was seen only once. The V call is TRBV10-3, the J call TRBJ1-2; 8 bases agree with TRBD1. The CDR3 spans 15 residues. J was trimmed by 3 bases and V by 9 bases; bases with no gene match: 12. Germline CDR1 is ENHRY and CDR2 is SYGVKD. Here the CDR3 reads CAIWQGAVVDYGYTF. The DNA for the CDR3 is TGTGCCATTTGGCAGGGGGCGGTGGTAGACTATGGCTACACCTTC.

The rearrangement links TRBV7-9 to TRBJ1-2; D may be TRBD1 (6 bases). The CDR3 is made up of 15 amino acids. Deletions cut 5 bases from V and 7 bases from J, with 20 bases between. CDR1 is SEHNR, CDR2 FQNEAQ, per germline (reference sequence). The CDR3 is CASSTSGHLVGGYTF. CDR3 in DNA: TGTGCCAGCAGCACTTCGGGACACCTGGTCGGTGGCTACACCTTC.

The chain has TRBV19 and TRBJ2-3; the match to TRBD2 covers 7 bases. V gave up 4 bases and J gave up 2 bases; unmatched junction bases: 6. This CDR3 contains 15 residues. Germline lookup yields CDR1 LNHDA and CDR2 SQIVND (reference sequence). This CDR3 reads CASSTPGTNTDTQYF. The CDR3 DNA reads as TGTGCCAGTAGTACCCCCGGGACTAACACAGATACGCAGTATTTT.

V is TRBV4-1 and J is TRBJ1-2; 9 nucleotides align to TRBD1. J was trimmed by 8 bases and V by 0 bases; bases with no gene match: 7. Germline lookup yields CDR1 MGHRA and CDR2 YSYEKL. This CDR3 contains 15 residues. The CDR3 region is CASSQDPNRGQGYTF. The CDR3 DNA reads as TGCGCCAGCAGCCAAGATCCGAACAGGGGGCAAGGCTACACCTTC.

CDR3 bases: TGTGCCAGCAGCGCGACAGGGGCACTAGCCAAAAACATTCAGTACTTC. It codes for CASSATGALAKNIQYF. This chain links TRBV7-8 with TRBJ2-4; 8 nucleotides align to TRBD1. V trimming: 5 bases; J trimming: 0 bases; junction bases outside the gene matches: 6. The CDR3 covers 16 residues. Per the germline V gene, CDR1 is SGHVS and CDR2 is FQNEAQ.

This CDR3 reads CASSPGRGLPYNEQFF. The CDR3 nucleotides are TGTGCCAGCTCACCAGGACGGGGACTCCCCTACAATGAGCAGTTCTTC. The rearrangement joins TRBV18 to TRBJ2-1; D perhaps matches TRBD2 (6 bases). CDR3 length: 16 residues. Germline CDR1 reads KGHSH; CDR2 reads LQKENI. Trimming stripped 2 bases from V and 2 bases from J, with 13 bases between.

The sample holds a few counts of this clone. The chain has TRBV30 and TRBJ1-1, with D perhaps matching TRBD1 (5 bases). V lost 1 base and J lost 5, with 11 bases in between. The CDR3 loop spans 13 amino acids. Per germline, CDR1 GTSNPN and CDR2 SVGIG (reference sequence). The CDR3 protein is CAWSDLGATEAFF. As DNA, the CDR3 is TGTGCCTGGAGTGATTTAGGGGCGACTGAAGCTTTCTTT.

The CDR3 sequence: CATSSRRTELEAFF. CDR3 nucleotide sequence: TGTGCCACCAGCAGCCGGCGGACAGAACTTGAAGCTTTCTTT. The chain recombines TRBV15 with TRBJ1-1, with D maybe TRBD1 (6 bases). CDR3 length equals 14 residues. Trimming left V 3 bases short and J 7 bases short, with 15 bases between. Germline-derived CDR1 and CDR2 are LNHNV and YYDKDF (reference sequence).

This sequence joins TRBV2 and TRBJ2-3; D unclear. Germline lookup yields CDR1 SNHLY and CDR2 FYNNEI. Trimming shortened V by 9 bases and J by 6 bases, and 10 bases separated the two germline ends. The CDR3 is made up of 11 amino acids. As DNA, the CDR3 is TGTGCCAGTAACCAGGCGGATACGCAGTATTTT. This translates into CASNQADTQYF.

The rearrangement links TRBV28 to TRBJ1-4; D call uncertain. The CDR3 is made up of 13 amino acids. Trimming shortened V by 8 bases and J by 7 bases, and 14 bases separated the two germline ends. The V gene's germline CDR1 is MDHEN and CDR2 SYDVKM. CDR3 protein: CASLPWSTEKLFF. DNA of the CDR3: TGTGCCAGCCTCCCCTGGAGTACTGAAAAACTGTTTTTT.